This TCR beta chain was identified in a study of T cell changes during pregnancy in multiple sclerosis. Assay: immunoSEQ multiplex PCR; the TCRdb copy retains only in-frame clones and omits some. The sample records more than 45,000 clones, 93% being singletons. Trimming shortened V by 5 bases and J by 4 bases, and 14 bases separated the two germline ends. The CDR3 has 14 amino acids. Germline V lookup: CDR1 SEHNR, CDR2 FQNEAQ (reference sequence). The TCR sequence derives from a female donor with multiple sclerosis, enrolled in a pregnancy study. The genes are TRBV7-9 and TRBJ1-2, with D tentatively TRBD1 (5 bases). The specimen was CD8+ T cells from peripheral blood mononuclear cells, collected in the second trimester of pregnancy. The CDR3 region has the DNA TGTGCCAGCAGCCCCCCAACAGGCCTCTATGGCTACACCTTC. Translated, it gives CASSPPTGLYGYTF.